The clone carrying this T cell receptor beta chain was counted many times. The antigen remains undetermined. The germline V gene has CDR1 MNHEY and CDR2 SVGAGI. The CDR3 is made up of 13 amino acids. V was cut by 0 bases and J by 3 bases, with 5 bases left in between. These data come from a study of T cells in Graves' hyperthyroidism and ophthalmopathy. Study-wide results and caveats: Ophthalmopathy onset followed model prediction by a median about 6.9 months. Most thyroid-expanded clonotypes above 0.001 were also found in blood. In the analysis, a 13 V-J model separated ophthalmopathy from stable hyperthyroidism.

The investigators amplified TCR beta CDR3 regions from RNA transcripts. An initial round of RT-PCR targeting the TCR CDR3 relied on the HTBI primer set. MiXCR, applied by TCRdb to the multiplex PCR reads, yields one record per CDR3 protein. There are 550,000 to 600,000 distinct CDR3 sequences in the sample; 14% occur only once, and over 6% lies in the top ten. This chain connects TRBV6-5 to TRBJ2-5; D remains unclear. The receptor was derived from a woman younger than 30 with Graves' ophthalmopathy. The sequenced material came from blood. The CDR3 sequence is CASSYSVKETQYF. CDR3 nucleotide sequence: TGTGCCAGCAGTTACTCCGTGAAAGAGACCCAGTACTTC.